This T cell receptor beta chain emerged from a study of CD8 T cells in Susac syndrome. Across the whole study: When their blood was taken, the Susac syndrome patients had either not yet had any therapy, were taking corticosteroids, or were taking intravenous immunoglobulin alone.

This clonotype was seen a single time. The antigen is unknown. Study-wide points: The authors found no clonal expansion in Susac syndrome CD4+ T cell repertoires.

The RNA input was about 0.45 to 1 ug, and it was reverse transcribed with random hexamers. TCRdb ran MiXCR on the immunoSEQ multiplex PCR reads and lists one entry per CDR3 protein. The profile shows about 240,000 distinct CDR3 sequences, 90% to 97% of them singletons. The sequence derives from a human donor with Susac syndrome. Sample: CD4+ T cells from PBMCs.

CDR3 nucleotide sequence: TGTGCCAGCAGCTCTCCCGGGACAACCTTCTCTGGGGCCAACGTCCTGACTTTC. This codes for CASSSPGTTFSGANVLTF. V is TRBV28 and J is TRBJ2-6; TRBD1 might be the D (6 bases). The CDR3 is 18 amino acids. The V gene's germline CDR1 is MDHEN and CDR2 SYDVKM. V was clipped by 6 bases and J by 0 bases, with 18 bases between them.